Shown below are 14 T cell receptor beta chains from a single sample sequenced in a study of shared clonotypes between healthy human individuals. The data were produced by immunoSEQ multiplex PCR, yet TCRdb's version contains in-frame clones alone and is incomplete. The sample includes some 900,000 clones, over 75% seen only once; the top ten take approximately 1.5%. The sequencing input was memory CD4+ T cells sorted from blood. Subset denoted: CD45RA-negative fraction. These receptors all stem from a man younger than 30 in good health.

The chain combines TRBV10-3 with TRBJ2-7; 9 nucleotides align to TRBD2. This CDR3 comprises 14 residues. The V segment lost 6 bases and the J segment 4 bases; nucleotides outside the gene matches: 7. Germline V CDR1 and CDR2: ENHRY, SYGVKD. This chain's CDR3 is CAISGTSLLYEQYF. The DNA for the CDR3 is TGTGCCATCAGCGGGACTAGCCTCCTTTACGAGCAGTACTTC.

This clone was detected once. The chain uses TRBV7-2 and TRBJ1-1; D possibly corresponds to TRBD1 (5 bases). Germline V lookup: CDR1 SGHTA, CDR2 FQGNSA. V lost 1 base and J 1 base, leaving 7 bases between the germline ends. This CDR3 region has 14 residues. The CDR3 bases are TGTGCCAGCAGCTTAGGCAGGGCGAACACTGAAGCTTTCTTT. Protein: CASSLGRANTEAFF.

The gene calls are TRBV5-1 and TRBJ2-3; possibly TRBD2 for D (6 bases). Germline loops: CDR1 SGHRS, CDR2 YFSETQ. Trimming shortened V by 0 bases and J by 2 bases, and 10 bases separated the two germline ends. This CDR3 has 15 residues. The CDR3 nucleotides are TGCGCCAGCAGCTTGGCTCCGGGAGTCACAGATACGCAGTATTTT. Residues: CASSLAPGVTDTQYF.

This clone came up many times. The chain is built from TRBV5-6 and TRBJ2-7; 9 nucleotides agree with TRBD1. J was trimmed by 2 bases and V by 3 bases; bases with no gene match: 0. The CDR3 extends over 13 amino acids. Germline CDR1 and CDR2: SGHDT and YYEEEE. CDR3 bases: TGTGCCAGCAGCTGGGACAGGGCCTACGAGCAGTACTTC. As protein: CASSWDRAYEQYF.

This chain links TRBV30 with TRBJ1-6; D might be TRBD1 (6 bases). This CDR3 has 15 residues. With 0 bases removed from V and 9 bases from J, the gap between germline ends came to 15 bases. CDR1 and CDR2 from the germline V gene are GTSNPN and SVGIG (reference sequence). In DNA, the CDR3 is TGTGCCTGGAGTGTAAATTCCAGGGGTGCTTCACCCCTCCACTTT. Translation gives CAWSVNSRGASPLHF.

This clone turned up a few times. The CDR3 DNA sequence: TGTGCCAGCAGCTTCTCTAGGGAGGCCACTGAAGCTTTCTTT. It is translated as CASSFSREATEAFF. The rearrangement links TRBV7-2 to TRBJ1-1, with D uncertain. This CDR3 region has 14 residues. The V end lost 3 bases, the J end lost 4 bases, and 12 bases lay between the germline ends. The V gene's germline CDR1 is SGHTA and CDR2 FQGNSA.

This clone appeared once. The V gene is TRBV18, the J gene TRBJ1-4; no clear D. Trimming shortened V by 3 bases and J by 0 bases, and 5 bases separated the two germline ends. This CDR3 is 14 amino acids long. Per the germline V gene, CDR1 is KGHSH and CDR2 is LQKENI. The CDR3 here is CASSPGSTNEKLFF. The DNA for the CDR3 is TGTGCCAGCTCACCGGGATCAACTAATGAAAAACTGTTTTTT.

CDR3 region: CSVFEVRHREETQYF. CDR3 DNA sequence: TGCAGCGTTTTCGAAGTGAGACACCGGGAAGAGACCCAGTACTTC. The chain combines TRBV29-1 with TRBJ2-5, with D hard to call. Germline CDR1 is SQVTM and CDR2 is ANQGSEA. The CDR3 loop spans 15 amino acids. Trimming took off 5 bases at V and 3 bases at J, with 19 bases between the two ends. Complete variable domain (other parts from reference TRBV29-1 and TRBJ2-5): SAVISQKPSRDICQRGTSLTIQCQVDSQVTMMFWYRQQPGQSLTLIATANQGSEATYESGFVIDKFPISRPNLTFSTLTVSNMSPEDSSIYLCSVFEVRHREETQYFGPGTRLLVL.

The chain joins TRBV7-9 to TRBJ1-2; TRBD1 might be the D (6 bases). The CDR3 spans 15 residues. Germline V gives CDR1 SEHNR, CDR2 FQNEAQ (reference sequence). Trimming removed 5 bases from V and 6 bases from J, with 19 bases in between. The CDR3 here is CASSPHRESSDGYTF. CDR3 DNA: TGTGCCAGCAGCCCCCACAGGGAATCGTCGGATGGCTACACCTTC.

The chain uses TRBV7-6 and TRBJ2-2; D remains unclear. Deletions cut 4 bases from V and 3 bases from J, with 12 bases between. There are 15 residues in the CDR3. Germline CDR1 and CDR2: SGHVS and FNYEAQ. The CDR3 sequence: CASSSRSVDTGELFF. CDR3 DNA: TGTGCCAGCAGCTCCCGATCGGTGGACACCGGGGAGCTGTTTTTT.

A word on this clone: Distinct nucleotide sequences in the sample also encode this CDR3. The CDR3 loop is CASSLLGNEQFF. The DNA of the CDR3 is TGCGCCAGCAGCTTGTTGGGCAATGAGCAGTTCTTC. V is TRBV5-1 and J is TRBJ2-1; D remains ambiguous. Trimming took 1 base from V and 6 from J, leaving 5 bases between them. The CDR3 is made up of 12 amino acids. Germline CDR1 is SGHRS and CDR2 is YFSETQ.

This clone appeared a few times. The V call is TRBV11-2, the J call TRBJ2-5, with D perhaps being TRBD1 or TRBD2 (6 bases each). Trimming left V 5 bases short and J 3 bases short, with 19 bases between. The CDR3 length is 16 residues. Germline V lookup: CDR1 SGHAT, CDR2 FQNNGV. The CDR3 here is CASSTRRGGIKETQYF. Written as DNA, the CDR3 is TGTGCCAGCAGCACCCGCAGGGGAGGAATAAAAGAGACCCAGTACTTC. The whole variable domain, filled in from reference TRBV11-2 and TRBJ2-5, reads EAGVAQSPRYKIIEKRQSVAFWCNPISGHATLYWYQQILGQGPKLLIQFQNNGVVDDSQLPKDRFSAERLKGVDSTLKIQPAKLEDSAVYLCASSTRRGGIKETQYFGPGTRLLVL.

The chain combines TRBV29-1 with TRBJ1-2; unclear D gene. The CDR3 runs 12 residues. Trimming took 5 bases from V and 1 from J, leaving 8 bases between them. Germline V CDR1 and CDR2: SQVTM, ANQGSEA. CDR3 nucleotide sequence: TGCAGCGTTCCCACTCTTAACTATGGCTACACCTTC. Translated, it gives CSVPTLNYGYTF.

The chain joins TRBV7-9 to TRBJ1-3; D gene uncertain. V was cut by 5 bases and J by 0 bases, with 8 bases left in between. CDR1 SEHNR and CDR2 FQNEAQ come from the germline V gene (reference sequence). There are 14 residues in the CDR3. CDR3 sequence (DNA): TGTGCCAGCAGCCCGGGCCTCTCTGGAAACACCATATATTTT. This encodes CASSPGLSGNTIYF.